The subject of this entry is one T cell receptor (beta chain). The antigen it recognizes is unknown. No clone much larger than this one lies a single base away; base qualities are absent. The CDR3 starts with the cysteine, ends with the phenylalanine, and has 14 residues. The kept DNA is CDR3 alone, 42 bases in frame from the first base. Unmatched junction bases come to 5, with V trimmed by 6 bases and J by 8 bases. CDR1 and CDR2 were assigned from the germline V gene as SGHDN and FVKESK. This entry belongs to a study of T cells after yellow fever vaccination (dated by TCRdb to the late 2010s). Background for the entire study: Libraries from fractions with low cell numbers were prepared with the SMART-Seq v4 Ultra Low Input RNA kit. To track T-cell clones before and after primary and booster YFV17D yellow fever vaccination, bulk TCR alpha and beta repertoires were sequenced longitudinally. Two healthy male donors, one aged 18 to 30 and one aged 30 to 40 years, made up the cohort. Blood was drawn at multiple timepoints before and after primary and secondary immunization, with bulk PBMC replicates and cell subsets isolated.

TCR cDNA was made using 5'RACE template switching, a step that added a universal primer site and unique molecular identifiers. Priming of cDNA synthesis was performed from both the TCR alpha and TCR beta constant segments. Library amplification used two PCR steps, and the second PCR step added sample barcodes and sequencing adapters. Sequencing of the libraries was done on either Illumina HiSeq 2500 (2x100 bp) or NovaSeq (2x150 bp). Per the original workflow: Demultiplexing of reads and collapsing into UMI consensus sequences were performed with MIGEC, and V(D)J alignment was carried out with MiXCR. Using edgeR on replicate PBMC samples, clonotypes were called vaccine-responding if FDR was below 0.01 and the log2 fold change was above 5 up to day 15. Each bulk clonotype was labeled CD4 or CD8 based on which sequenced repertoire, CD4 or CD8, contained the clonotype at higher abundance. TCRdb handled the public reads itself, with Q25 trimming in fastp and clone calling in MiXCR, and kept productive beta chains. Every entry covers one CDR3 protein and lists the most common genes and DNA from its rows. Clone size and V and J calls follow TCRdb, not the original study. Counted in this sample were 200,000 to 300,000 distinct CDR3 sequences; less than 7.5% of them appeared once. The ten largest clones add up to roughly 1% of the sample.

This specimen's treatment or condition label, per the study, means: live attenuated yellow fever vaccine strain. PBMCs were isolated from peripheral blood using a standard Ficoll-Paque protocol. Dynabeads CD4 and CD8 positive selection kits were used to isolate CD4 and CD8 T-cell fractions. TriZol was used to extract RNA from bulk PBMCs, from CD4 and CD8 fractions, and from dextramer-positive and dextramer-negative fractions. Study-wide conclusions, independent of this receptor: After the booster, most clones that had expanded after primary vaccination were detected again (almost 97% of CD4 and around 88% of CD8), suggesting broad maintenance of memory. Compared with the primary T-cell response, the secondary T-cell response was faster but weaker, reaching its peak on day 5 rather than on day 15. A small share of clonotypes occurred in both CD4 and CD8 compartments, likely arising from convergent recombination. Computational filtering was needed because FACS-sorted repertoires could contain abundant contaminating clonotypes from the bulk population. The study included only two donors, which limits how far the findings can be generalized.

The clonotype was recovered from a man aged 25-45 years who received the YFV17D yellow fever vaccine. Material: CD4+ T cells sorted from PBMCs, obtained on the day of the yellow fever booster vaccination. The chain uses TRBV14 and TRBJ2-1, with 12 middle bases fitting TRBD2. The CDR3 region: CASRRLAGADEQFF. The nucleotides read TGTGCCAGCAGACGACTAGCGGGAGCTGATGAGCAGTTCTTC. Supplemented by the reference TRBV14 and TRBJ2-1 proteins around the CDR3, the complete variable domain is EAGVTQFPSHSVIEKGQTVTLRCDPISGHDNLYWYRRVMGKEIKFLLHFVKESKQDESGMPNNRFLAERTGGTYSTLKVQPAELEDSGVYFCASRRLAGADEQFFGPGTRLTVL.